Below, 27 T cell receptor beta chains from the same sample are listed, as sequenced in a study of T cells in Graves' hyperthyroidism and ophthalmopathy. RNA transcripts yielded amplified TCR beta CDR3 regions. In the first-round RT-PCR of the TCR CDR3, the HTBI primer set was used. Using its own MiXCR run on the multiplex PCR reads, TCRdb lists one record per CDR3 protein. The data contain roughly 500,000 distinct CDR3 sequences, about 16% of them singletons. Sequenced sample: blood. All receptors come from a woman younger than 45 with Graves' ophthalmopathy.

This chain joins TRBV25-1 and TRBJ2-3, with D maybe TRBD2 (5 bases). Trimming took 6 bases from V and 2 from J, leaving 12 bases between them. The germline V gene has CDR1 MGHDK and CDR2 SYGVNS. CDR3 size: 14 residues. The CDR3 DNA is TGTGCCAGCAGGGGAGTGGGTTACACAGATACGCAGTATTTT. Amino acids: CASRGVGYTDTQYF.

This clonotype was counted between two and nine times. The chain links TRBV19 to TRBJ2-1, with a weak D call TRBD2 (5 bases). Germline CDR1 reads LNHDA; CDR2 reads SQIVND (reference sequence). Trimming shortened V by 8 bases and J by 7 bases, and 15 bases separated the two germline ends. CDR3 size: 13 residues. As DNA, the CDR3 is TGTGCCAGTCTAGCCATTTCCGGGAATGAGCAGTTCTTC. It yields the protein CASLAISGNEQFF. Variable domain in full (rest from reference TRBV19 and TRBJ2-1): DGGITQSPKYLFRKEGQNVTLSCEQNLNHDAMYWYRQDPGQGLRLIYYSQIVNDFQKGDIAEGYSVSREKKESFPLTVTSAQKNPTAFYLCASLAISGNEQFFGPGTRLTVL.

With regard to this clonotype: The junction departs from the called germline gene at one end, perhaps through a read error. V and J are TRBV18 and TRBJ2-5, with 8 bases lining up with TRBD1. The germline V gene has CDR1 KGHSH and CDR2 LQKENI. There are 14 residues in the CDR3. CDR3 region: CACSPDRGRETQYF. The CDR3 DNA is TGTGCCTGCTCACCCGACAGGGGAAGGGAGACCCAGTACTTC.

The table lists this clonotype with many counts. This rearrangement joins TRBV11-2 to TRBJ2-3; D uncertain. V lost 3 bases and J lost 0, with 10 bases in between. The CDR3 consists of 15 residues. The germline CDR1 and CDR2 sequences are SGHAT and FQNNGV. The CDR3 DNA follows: TGTGCCAGCAGCTTGCTTGGGGTTAGCACAGATACGCAGTATTTT. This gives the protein CASSLLGVSTDTQYF.

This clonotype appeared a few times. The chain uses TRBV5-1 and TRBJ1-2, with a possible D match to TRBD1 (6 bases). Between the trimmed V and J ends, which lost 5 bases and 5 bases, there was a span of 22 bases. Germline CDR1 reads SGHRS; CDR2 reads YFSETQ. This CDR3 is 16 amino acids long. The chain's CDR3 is CASRSRPGQLEYGYTF. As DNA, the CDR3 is TGCGCCAGCAGGTCCCGTCCGGGACAATTAGAGTATGGCTACACCTTC.

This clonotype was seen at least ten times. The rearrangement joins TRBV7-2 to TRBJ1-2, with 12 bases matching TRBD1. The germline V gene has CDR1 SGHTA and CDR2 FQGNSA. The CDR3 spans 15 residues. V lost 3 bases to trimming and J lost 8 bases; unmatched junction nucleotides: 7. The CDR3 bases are TGTGCCAGCAGCTTCGCGGGACAGGGGGCGCGCGGCTACACCTTC. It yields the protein CASSFAGQGARGYTF.

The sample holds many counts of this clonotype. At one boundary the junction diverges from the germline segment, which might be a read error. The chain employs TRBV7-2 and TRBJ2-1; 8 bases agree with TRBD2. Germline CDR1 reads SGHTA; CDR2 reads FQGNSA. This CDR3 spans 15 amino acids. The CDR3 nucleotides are TGTGCCAGCAGCATAGCTAGCGGGTCCTACAATGAGCAGTTCTTC. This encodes CASSIASGSYNEQFF.

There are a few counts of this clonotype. The chain's CDR3 is CASSLALGKPLEQYF. The CDR3 DNA sequence: TGTGCCAGCAGCTTAGCCCTAGGCAAGCCCCTCGAGCAGTACTTC. The chain combines TRBV7-2 with TRBJ2-7; D is unresolved. The CDR3 runs 15 residues. Germline lookup yields CDR1 SGHTA and CDR2 FQGNSA. V lost 0 bases and J 6 bases, leaving 15 bases between the germline ends.

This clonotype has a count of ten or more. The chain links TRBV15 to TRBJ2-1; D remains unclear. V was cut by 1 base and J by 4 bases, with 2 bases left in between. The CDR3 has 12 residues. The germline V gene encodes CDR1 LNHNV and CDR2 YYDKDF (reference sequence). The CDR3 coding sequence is TGTGCCACCAGCAGAGGTTACAATGAGCAGTTCTTC. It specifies CATSRGYNEQFF. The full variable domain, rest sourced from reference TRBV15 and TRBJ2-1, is DAMVIQNPRYQVTQFGKPVTLSCSQTLNHNVMYWYQQKSSQAPKLLFHYYDKDFNNEADTPDNFQSRRPNTSFCFLDIRSPGLGDTAMYLCATSRGYNEQFFGPGTRLTVL.

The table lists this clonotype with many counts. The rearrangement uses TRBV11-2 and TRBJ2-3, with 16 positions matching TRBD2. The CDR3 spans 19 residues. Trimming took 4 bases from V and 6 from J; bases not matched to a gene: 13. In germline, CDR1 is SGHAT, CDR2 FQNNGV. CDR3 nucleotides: TGTGCCAGCAGCTCCCCCTCGGGACTAGCGGGAGGGCTGGACGATACGCAGTATTTT. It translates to CASSSPSGLAGGLDDTQYF.

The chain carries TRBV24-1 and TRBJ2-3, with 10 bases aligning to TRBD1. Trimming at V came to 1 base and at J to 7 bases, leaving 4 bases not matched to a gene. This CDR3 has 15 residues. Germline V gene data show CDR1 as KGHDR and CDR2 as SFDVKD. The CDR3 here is CATSDFRQGAHTQYF. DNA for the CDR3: TGTGCCACCAGTGATTTTAGACAGGGGGCACATACGCAGTATTTT.

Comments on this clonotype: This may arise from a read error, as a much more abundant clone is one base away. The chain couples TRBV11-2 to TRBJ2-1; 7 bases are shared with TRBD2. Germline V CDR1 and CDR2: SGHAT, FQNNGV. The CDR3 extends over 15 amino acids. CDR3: CATLTGGSSCNEQFF. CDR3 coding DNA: TGTGCCACCCTCACAGGCGGGAGTTCCTGCAATGAGCAGTTCTTC.

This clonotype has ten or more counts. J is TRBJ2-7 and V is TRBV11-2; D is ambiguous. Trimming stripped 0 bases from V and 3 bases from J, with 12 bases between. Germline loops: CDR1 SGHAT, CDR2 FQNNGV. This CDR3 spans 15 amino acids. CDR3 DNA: TGTGCCAGCAGCTTAGATGAGGTCTCGAACTACGAGCAGTACTTC. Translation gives CASSLDEVSNYEQYF.

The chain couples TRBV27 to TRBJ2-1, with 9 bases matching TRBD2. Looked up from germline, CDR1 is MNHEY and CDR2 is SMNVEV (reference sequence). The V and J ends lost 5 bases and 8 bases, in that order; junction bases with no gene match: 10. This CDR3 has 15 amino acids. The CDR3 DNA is TGTGCCAGCAGTCCTGTAGCGGGAGTTAGGGATGAGCAGTTCTTC. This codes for CASSPVAGVRDEQFF.

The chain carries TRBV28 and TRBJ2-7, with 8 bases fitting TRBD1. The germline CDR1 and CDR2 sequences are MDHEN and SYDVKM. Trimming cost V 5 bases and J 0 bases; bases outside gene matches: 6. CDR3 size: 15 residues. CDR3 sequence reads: CASSPLGTGSYEQYF. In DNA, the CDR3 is TGTGCCAGCAGTCCCCTCGGGACAGGCTCCTACGAGCAGTACTTC.

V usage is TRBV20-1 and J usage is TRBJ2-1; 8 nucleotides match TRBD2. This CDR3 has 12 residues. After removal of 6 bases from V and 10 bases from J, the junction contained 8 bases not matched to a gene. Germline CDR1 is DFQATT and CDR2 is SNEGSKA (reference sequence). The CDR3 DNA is TGCAGTGCCCGAGCGGGAGTGTTCGAGCAGTTCTTC. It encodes CSARAGVFEQFF.

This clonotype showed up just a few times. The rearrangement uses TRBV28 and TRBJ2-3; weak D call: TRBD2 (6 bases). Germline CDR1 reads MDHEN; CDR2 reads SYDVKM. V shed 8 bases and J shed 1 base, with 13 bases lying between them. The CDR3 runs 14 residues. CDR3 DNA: TGTGCCAGCTCCCCGGGAGCTCGCACAGATACGCAGTATTTT. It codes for CASSPGARTDTQYF.

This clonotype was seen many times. The CDR3 coding sequence is TGTGCCAGCAGGTTCGGACAGGGACCGATGGAGCAGTACTTC. It codes for CASRFGQGPMEQYF. The V and J genes are TRBV2 and TRBJ2-7; TRBD1 agrees at 8 bases. V shed 6 bases and J 7 bases; nucleotides not matched to a gene: 11. This CDR3 is built from 14 residues. CDR1 and CDR2 (germline): SNHLY, FYNNEI.

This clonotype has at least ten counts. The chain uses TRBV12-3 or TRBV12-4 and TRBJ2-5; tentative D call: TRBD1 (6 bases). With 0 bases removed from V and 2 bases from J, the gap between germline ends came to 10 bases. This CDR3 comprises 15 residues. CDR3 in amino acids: CASSLATGSQETQYF. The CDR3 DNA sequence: TGTGCCAGCAGTTTAGCAACAGGGTCACAAGAGACCCAGTACTTC.

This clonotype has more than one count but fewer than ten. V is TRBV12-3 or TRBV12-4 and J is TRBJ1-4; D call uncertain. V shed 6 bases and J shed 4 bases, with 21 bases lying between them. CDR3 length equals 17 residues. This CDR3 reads CASSTILAGIFNEKLFF. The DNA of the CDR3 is TGTGCCAGCAGCACAATTCTGGCCGGGATATTTAATGAAAAACTGTTTTTT.

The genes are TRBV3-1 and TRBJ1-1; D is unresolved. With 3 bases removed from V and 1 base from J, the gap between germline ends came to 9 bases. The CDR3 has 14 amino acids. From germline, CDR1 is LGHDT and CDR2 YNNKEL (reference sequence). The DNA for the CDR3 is TGTGCCAGCAGCCAGGCCATTTGGAACACTGAAGCTTTCTTT. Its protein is CASSQAIWNTEAFF. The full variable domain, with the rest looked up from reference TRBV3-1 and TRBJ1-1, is DTAVSQTPKYLVTQMGNDKSIKCEQNLGHDTMYWYKQDSKKFLKIMFSYNNKELIINETVPNRFSPKSPDKAHLNLHINSLELGDSAVYFCASSQAIWNTEAFFGQGTRLTVV.

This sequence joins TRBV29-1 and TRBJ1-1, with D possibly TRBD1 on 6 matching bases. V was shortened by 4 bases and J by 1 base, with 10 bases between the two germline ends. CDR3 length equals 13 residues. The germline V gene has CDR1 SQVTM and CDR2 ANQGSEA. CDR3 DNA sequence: TGCAGCGTTGTGCCAGGGGCGAACACTGAAGCTTTCTTT. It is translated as CSVVPGANTEAFF.

CDR3 in DNA: TGTGCCAGCAGCTTGGGGTCCTCCGGGCCTGGGGCCAACGTCCTGACTTTC. It specifies CASSLGSSGPGANVLTF. The chain joins TRBV5-5 to TRBJ2-6; D not resolved. The CDR3 totals 17 residues. CDR1 SGHKS and CDR2 YYEKEE come from the germline V gene (reference sequence). The ends were cut back, 0 bases at V and 2 bases at J, with 12 bases in the middle.

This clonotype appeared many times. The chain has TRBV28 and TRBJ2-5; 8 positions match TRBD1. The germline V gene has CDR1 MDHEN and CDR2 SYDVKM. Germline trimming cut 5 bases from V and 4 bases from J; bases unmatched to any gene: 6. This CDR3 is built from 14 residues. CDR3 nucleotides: TGTGCCAGCAGTCCGGGACAGGAGGGAGAGACCCAGTACTTC. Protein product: CASSPGQEGETQYF.

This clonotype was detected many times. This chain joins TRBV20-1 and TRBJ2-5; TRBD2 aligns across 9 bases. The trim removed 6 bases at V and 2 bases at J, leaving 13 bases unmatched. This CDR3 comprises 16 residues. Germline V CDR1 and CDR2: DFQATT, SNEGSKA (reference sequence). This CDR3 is CSALNWREGDQETQYF. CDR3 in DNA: TGCAGTGCCTTAAACTGGCGGGAGGGCGATCAAGAGACCCAGTACTTC.

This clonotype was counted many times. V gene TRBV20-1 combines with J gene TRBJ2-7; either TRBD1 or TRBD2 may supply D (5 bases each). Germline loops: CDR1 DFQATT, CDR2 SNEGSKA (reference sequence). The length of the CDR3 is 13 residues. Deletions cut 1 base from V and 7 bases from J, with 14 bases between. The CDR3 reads CSARGPGTGEQYF. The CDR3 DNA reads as TGCAGTGCTAGAGGCCCAGGGACGGGAGAGCAGTACTTC.

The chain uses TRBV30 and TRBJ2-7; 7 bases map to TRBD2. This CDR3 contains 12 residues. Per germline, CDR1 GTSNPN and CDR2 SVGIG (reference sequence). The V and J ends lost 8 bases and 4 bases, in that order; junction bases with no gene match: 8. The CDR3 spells CARMVGGYEQYF. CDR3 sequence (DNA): TGTGCCCGGATGGTCGGGGGGTACGAGCAGTACTTC.